Shown below are 30 T cell receptor beta chains from a single sample sequenced in a study of shared clonotypes between healthy human individuals. Clones were sequenced by immunoSEQ multiplex PCR, and TCRdb holds only the in-frame ones, with some missing. This table holds about 680,000 clones, about 92% found once. CD8 cells regarded as naive lacked CD45RO, were positively chosen for CCR7, and omitted terminally differentiated effector memory CD45RA+ cells. The sequenced material came from naive CD8+ T cells sorted from blood. These receptors were taken from a man in his thirties or forties in good health.

The chain links TRBV27 to TRBJ1-5; tentative D call: TRBD1 (6 bases). The CDR3 runs to 14 residues. V was shortened by 2 bases and J by 6 bases, with 11 bases between the two germline ends. Germline V gene sequence: CDR1 MNHEY, CDR2 SMNVEV (reference sequence). The CDR3 sequence is CASSLAQGSQPQHF. In nucleotides, the CDR3 is TGTGCCAGCAGTTTAGCACAGGGTAGTCAGCCCCAGCATTTT.

This sequence joins TRBV6-1 and TRBJ2-1; a weak D match, TRBD2 (6 bases). The germline CDR1 and CDR2 sequences are MNHNS and SASEGT. Trimming cost V 1 base and J 0 bases, with 10 bases left between them. The CDR3 is made up of 16 amino acids. The CDR3 loop is CASSEEGGASYNEQFF. The DNA for the CDR3 is TGTGCCAGCAGTGAAGAGGGCGGGGCCTCCTACAATGAGCAGTTCTTC.

This rearrangement joins TRBV14 to TRBJ1-2; unclear D gene. Germline V gene lookup returns CDR1 SGHDN and CDR2 FVKESK. The CDR3 is made up of 14 amino acids. Trimming removed 0 bases at V and 3 bases at J, with 8 bases between. CDR3 bases: TGTGCCAGCAGCCAAGATGTGGGTGACTATGGCTACACCTTC. Translation gives CASSQDVGDYGYTF. Variable domain in full (rest from reference TRBV14 and TRBJ1-2): EAGVTQFPSHSVIEKGQTVTLRCDPISGHDNLYWYRRVMGKEIKFLLHFVKESKQDESGMPNNRFLAERTGGTYSTLKVQPAELEDSGVYFCASSQDVGDYGYTFGSGTRLTVV.

Note on this clone: One junction end disagrees with the germline gene, perhaps due to a read error. V and J are TRBV7-7 and TRBJ2-2, with D possibly being TRBD1 or TRBD2 (5 bases each). The CDR3 contains 17 residues. Germline CDR1 is SSHAT and CDR2 is FNYEAQ (reference sequence). CDR3 nucleotides: TGTGCTAGCAGCTTAGTTTTAGGGGACGCGAACACCGGGGAGCTGTTTTTT. Translation gives CASSLVLGDANTGELFF.

This clone was seen just once. The chain links TRBV7-6 to TRBJ2-7; TRBD2 aligns across 8 bases. Germline values: CDR1 SGHVS, CDR2 FNYEAQ. V shed 5 bases, J shed 3 bases, and the junction held 12 bases outside the gene matches. The CDR3 runs to 16 residues. CDR3 loop: CASSPATREGNYEQYF. The CDR3 nucleotides are TGTGCCAGCAGCCCAGCCACCCGGGAGGGCAACTACGAGCAGTACTTC.

With regard to this clone: Distinct nucleotide sequences in the sample also encode this CDR3. The chain is built from TRBV7-9 and TRBJ1-5, with 8 bases that match TRBD1. There are 14 residues in the CDR3. J was trimmed by 7 bases and V by 1 base; bases with no gene match: 3. Germline V gives CDR1 SEHNR, CDR2 FQNEAQ (reference sequence). CDR3: CASSLGTGRQPQHF. The CDR3 nucleotides read TGTGCCAGCAGCTTAGGGACAGGGAGGCAGCCCCAGCATTTT.

In regard to this clone: The same CDR3 is also encoded by other DNA sequences in this sample. The gene calls are TRBV7-6 and TRBJ2-7; TRBD1 or TRBD2 may be the D gene (5 bases each). The V end was cut by 5 bases, the J end by 3 bases, with 11 bases between. The CDR3 covers 13 residues. Per the germline V gene, CDR1 is SGHVS and CDR2 is FNYEAQ. For the CDR3, the DNA is TGTGCCAGCAGCCTTGGGGGTGACTACGAGCAGTACTTC. This codes for CASSLGGDYEQYF.

V gene TRBV19 combines with J gene TRBJ2-2; D unclear. V gave up 3 bases and J gave up 4 bases, with 6 bases separating them. CDR1 and CDR2 from the germline V gene are LNHDA and SQIVND (reference sequence). The CDR3 runs to 13 residues. The CDR3 coding sequence is TGTGCCAGTAGTATCGTTCTCACCGGGGAGCTGTTTTTT. This gives the protein CASSIVLTGELFF. Full variable domain (rest looked up from reference TRBV19 and TRBJ2-2): DGGITQSPKYLFRKEGQNVTLSCEQNLNHDAMYWYRQDPGQGLRLIYYSQIVNDFQKGDIAEGYSVSREKKESFPLTVTSAQKNPTAFYLCASSIVLTGELFFGEGSRLTVL.

The V and J genes are TRBV4-2 and TRBJ2-2; D uncertain. CDR1 is LGHNA, CDR2 YNFKEQ, per germline. The CDR3 sequence is 15 residues long. The V and J ends lost 0 bases and 4 bases respectively, with 9 bases between them. In DNA form, the CDR3 reads TGTGCCAGCAGCCAAGATGCGCCTCCCACCGGGGAGCTGTTTTTT. Translation gives CASSQDAPPTGELFF.

V usage is TRBV5-1 and J usage is TRBJ2-7; D gene uncertain. Trimming took off 0 bases at V and 3 bases at J, with 13 bases between the two ends. CDR3 length: 15 amino acids. Germline V gene data show CDR1 as SGHRS and CDR2 as YFSETQ. The CDR3 coding sequence is TGCGCCAGCAGCTTGGTACCAGGAGCAATCTACGAGCAGTACTTC. This translates into CASSLVPGAIYEQYF.

The chain combines TRBV9 with TRBJ2-7, with 8 positions matching TRBD1. Germline V gene sequence: CDR1 SGDLS, CDR2 YYNGEE. The length of the CDR3 is 15 residues. V trimming: 3 bases; J trimming: 1 base; junction bases outside the gene matches: 6. The CDR3: CASSARQGTSYEQYF. The DNA for the CDR3 is TGTGCCAGCAGCGCGCGACAGGGGACATCCTACGAGCAGTACTTC.

Worth noting for this clone: The same CDR3 is also encoded by other DNA sequences in this sample. The V and J genes are TRBV27 and TRBJ2-2; no reliable D call. Per germline, CDR1 MNHEY and CDR2 SMNVEV (reference sequence). The V and J ends lost 5 bases and 0 bases respectively, with 4 bases between them. This CDR3 has 13 residues. In nucleotides, the CDR3 is TGTGCCAGCAGTCGGTCGAACACCGGGGAGCTGTTTTTT. As protein: CASSRSNTGELFF.

This clone was observed once. The chain uses TRBV27 and TRBJ2-7; D possibly corresponds to TRBD1 (6 bases). CDR1 and CDR2 (germline): MNHEY, SMNVEV (reference sequence). The CDR3 consists of 12 residues. Trimming removed 7 bases from V and 8 bases from J, with 15 bases in between. DNA for the CDR3: TGTGCCAGCAAGCAAACAGGGATCAAGCAGTACTTC. Amino acid sequence: CASKQTGIKQYF.

The chain combines TRBV6-1 with TRBJ1-1; 7 nucleotides agree with TRBD1. Germline trimming cut 0 bases from V and 5 bases from J; bases unmatched to any gene: 21. Germline V gene sequence: CDR1 MNHNS, CDR2 SASEGT. This CDR3 has 20 amino acids. The CDR3 protein is CASSEAGELWDRSGGTEAFF. The CDR3 nucleotides read TGTGCCAGCAGTGAAGCAGGGGAACTGTGGGACAGAAGTGGGGGGACTGAAGCTTTCTTT.

This chain joins TRBV7-2 and TRBJ2-7, with no clear D. Trimming pared 5 bases from V and 6 bases from J, leaving 14 bases between. Germline-derived CDR1 and CDR2 are SGHTA and FQGNSA. The CDR3 covers 13 residues. CDR3 loop: CASSPWTPAEQYF. Here the CDR3 DNA reads TGTGCCAGCAGCCCCTGGACCCCCGCCGAGCAGTACTTC.

The J gene is TRBJ2-1, the V gene TRBV19, with D possibly being TRBD2 (6 bases). Germline CDR1 reads LNHDA; CDR2 reads SQIVND (reference sequence). V was cut by 5 bases and J by 3 bases, with 17 bases left in between. The CDR3 runs to 16 residues. CDR3 residues: CASSPRLAAYYNEQFF. CDR3 DNA sequence: TGTGCCAGTAGTCCAAGATTAGCGGCCTACTACAATGAGCAGTTCTTC.

The chain has TRBV6-5 and TRBJ2-3; no clear D. Germline assignment: CDR1 MNHEY and CDR2 SVGAGI. V was clipped by 2 bases and J by 4 bases, with 7 bases between them. The CDR3 contains 13 residues. This CDR3 is CASSYGSPDTQYF. The CDR3 coding sequence is TGTGCCAGCAGTTACGGAAGTCCAGATACGCAGTATTTT.

The DNA for the CDR3 is TGTGCCAGTAGTATAAGCGGATTCGCCTACGAGCAGTACTTC. Amino acid sequence: CASSISGFAYEQYF. This chain connects TRBV19 to TRBJ2-7; D is possibly TRBD2 (5 bases). CDR3 size: 14 residues. Germline CDR1 reads LNHDA; CDR2 reads SQIVND (reference sequence). With 2 bases removed from V and 2 bases from J, the gap between germline ends came to 10 bases.

This sequence joins TRBV6-1 and TRBJ1-4; D not resolved. V was cut by 4 bases and J by 1 base, with 10 bases left in between. Germline CDR1 reads MNHNS; CDR2 reads SASEGT. The CDR3 spans 15 residues. The CDR3 sequence is CASSVIEGTNEKLFF. Written as DNA, the CDR3 is TGTGCCAGCAGTGTTATCGAAGGAACTAATGAAAAACTGTTTTTT.

The gene calls are TRBV13 and TRBJ1-1; D unclear. Trimming stripped 0 bases from V and 1 base from J, with 15 bases between. CDR1 and CDR2 (germline): PRHDT, FYEKMQ (reference sequence). The CDR3 extends over 17 amino acids. The CDR3 region has the DNA TGTGCCAGCAGCTTAGGCCTCATAAAGGGCCCGAACACTGAAGCTTTCTTT. This gives the protein CASSLGLIKGPNTEAFF. The full variable domain, with the rest looked up from reference TRBV13 and TRBJ1-1, is AAGVIQSPRHLIKEKRETATLKCYPIPRHDTVYWYQQGPGQDPQFLISFYEKMQSDKGSIPDRFSAQQFSDYHSELNMSSLELGDSALYFCASSLGLIKGPNTEAFFGQGTRLTVV.

Notes on this clone: Other DNA sequences in the same sample also yield this CDR3. The chain is built from TRBV2 and TRBJ2-7; the D gene could be TRBD1 or TRBD2 (6 bases each). The CDR3 loop spans 10 amino acids. CDR1 is SNHLY and CDR2 is FYNNEI in the germline V gene. Between the trimmed V and J ends, which lost 8 bases and 6 bases, there was a span of 8 bases. The CDR3 sequence is CASGGREQYF. Written as DNA, the CDR3 is TGTGCCAGCGGGGGGCGCGAGCAGTACTTC.

V gene TRBV5-1 combines with J gene TRBJ2-1; TRBD2 matches at 13 bases. With V trimmed by 2 bases and J by 7 bases, 3 bases remained unmatched. Germline V gene sequence: CDR1 SGHRS, CDR2 YFSETQ. The CDR3 is 15 amino acids. The CDR3 DNA sequence: TGCGCCAGCAGCTTAGGACTAGCGGGAGAGAATGAGCAGTTCTTC. Its protein is CASSLGLAGENEQFF.

CDR3 sequence reads: CASSRQALAYEQYF. CDR3 DNA sequence: TGCGCCAGCTCTAGACAGGCCCTTGCCTACGAGCAGTACTTC. The V gene is TRBV10-2, the J gene TRBJ2-7; D is possibly TRBD1 (6 bases). Germline values: CDR1 WSHSY, CDR2 SAAADI. Trimming stripped 8 bases from V and 2 bases from J, with 16 bases between. The length of the CDR3 is 14 residues.

The chain carries TRBV28 and TRBJ1-4; no clear D gene. The ends were cut back, 6 bases at V and 0 bases at J, with 8 bases in the middle. Germline V lookup: CDR1 MDHEN, CDR2 SYDVKM. CDR3 length: 14 amino acids. The CDR3 region is CASRDFATNEKLFF. CDR3 coding DNA: TGTGCCAGCAGGGATTTCGCAACTAATGAAAAACTGTTTTTT.

The chain's CDR3 is CASRRGLAEAFF. CDR3 coding DNA: TGTGCCAGCAGGCGGGGGTTGGCTGAAGCTTTCTTT. V and J are TRBV13 and TRBJ1-1; weak D call: TRBD1 (5 bases). Trimming took off 6 bases at V and 6 bases at J, with 11 bases between the two ends. This CDR3 has 12 residues. CDR1 and CDR2 (germline): PRHDT, FYEKMQ (reference sequence).

CDR3 nucleotide sequence: TGTGCCACGGGACTCTTAGGGGAGACCCAGTACTTC. This sequence encodes CATGLLGETQYF. The chain couples TRBV19 to TRBJ2-5; D is possibly TRBD2 (6 bases). CDR1 is LNHDA and CDR2 is SQIVND in the germline V gene (reference sequence). The CDR3 sequence is 12 residues long. Trimming shortened V by 10 bases and J by 5 bases, and 14 bases separated the two germline ends.

On this clone itself: Other DNA sequences from this sample encode an identical CDR3 as well. The rearrangement joins TRBV9 to TRBJ2-7, with 10 bases matching TRBD2. CDR1 is SGDLS and CDR2 is YYNGEE in the germline V gene. The CDR3 covers 14 residues. Germline trimming cut 4 bases from V and 2 bases from J; bases unmatched to any gene: 3. This CDR3 is CASSPSGRAYEQYF. As DNA, the CDR3 is TGTGCCAGCAGCCCCAGCGGGAGGGCCTACGAGCAGTACTTC. The complete variable domain, with remaining parts taken from reference TRBV9 and TRBJ2-7, reads DSGVTQTPKHLITATGQRVTLRCSPRSGDLSVYWYQQSLDQGLQFLIQYYNGEERAKGNILERFSAQQFPDLHSELNLSSLELGDSALYFCASSPSGRAYEQYFGPGTRLTVT.

The rearrangement links TRBV6-5 to TRBJ1-1, with a possible D match to TRBD1 (5 bases). The CDR3 covers 14 residues. V dropped 8 bases and J dropped 4 bases, with 17 bases sitting between them. CDR1 is MNHEY, CDR2 SVGAGI, per germline. CDR3 amino acids: CASFFSGYSTEAFF. DNA of the CDR3: TGTGCCAGCTTTTTCTCAGGGTATAGCACTGAAGCTTTCTTT.

The chain joins TRBV15 to TRBJ1-2; TRBD1 might be the D (6 bases). CDR1 is LNHNV, CDR2 YYDKDF, per germline (reference sequence). The V gene lost 9 bases and the J gene lost 0 bases, with 14 bases spanning the gap. The CDR3 extends over 14 amino acids. CDR3: CATANGGANYGYTF. The CDR3 region has the DNA TGTGCCACGGCCAATGGGGGCGCTAACTATGGCTACACCTTC. The full variable domain, its missing parts supplied by reference TRBV15 and TRBJ1-2, is DAMVIQNPRYQVTQFGKPVTLSCSQTLNHNVMYWYQQKSSQAPKLLFHYYDKDFNNEADTPDNFQSRRPNTSFCFLDIRSPGLGDTAMYLCATANGGANYGYTFGSGTRLTVV.

The chain carries TRBV6-5 and TRBJ2-5; D possibly matches TRBD1 or TRBD2 (6 bases each). V lost 2 bases to trimming and J lost 3 bases, with 16 bases between them. Looked up from germline, CDR1 is MNHEY and CDR2 is SVGAGI. The length of the CDR3 is 16 residues. CDR3 sequence (DNA): TGTGCCAGCAGTTACAGACAGGTTGCGGGGAAAGAGACCCAGTACTTC. Translated, it gives CASSYRQVAGKETQYF.